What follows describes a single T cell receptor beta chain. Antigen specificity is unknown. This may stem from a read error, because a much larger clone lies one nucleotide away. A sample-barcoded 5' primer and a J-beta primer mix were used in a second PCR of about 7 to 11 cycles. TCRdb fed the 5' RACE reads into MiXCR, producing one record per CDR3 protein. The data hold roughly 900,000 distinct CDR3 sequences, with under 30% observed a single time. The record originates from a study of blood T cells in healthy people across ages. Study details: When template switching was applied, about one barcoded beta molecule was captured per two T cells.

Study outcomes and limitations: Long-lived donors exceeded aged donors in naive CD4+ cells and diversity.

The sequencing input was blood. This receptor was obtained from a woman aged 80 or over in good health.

CDR3 coding DNA: TGTGCCAGCTCGGCGGGGTTAATCGACTCTGGGGCCAACGTCCTGACTTTC. Its protein is CASSAGLIDSGANVLTF. This chain links TRBV18 with TRBJ2-6; possible D gene TRBD2, 6 bases. V was trimmed by 6 bases and J by 0 bases, leaving 15 bases between them. The CDR3 covers 17 residues. Germline V lookup: CDR1 KGHSH, CDR2 LQKENI.